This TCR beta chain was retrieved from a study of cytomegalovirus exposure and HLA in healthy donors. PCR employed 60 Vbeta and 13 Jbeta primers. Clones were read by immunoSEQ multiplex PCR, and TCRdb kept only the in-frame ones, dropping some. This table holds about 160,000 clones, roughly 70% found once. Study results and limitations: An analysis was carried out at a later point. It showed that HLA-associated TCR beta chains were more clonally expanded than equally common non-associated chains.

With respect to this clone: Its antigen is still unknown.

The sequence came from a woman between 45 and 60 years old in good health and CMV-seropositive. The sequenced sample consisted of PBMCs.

The CDR3 DNA follows: TGTGCCAGCAGCTCCCGTGGTGGGACAGGGGTCGGGAACACTGAAGCTTTCTTT. It encodes CASSSRGGTGVGNTEAFF. The rearrangement uses TRBV27 and TRBJ1-1, with 10 bases fitting TRBD1. The CDR3 has 18 amino acids. J gave up 1 base and V 6 bases, and 14 bases lay outside the gene matches. CDR1 is MNHEY, CDR2 SMNVEV, per germline (reference sequence).